Listed here are 7 T cell receptor beta chains from one sample, sequenced in a study of tumor-infiltrating lymphocytes in oesophageal squamous cell carcinoma. TCRdb re-analysed the PCR reads in MiXCR, keeping a single row per CDR3 protein. The sample has 20,000 to 30,000 distinct CDR3 sequences, around 40% seen once. Sequences were obtained from esophageal tumor tissue. These receptors were collected from a male donor with esophageal squamous cell carcinoma.

This clonotype was observed a few times. The rearrangement links TRBV5-5 to TRBJ2-7, with TRBD2 identical over 11 bases. The J call is uncertain, as TRBJ2-1 better fits the DNA end. The CDR3 loop spans 14 amino acids. Looked up from germline, CDR1 is SGHKS and CDR2 is YYEKEE (reference sequence). CDR3 nucleotide sequence: TGTGCCAGCAGCTTGACTAGCGGGAGCGGTGAGCAGTTCTTC. Encoded protein: CASSLTSGSGEQFF.

The chain uses TRBV6-6 and TRBJ2-5; D gene uncertain. With 5 bases removed from V and 5 bases from J, the gap between germline ends came to 9 bases. The germline gives CDR1 MNHNY, CDR2 SVGAGI (reference sequence). The CDR3 loop spans 12 amino acids. CDR3 in DNA: TGTGCCAGCAGTGATTGGGTGGAGACCCAGTACTTC. Its protein product is CASSDWVETQYF.

This clonotype was detected ten times or more. This chain links TRBV12-3 or TRBV12-4 with TRBJ2-6; D remains ambiguous. The CDR3 runs to 11 residues. V was cut by 3 bases and J by 11 bases, with 5 bases left in between. The CDR3 DNA follows: TGTGCCAGCAGTTTTGGGGACGTCCTGACTTTC. Translating it yields CASSFGDVLTF.

A remark on this clonotype: Lacking the conserved final phenylalanine or tryptophan, this CDR3 likely reflects a read error. The limits of the CDR3 on the DNA are not certain, so only TCRdb's listed CDR3 is given. This chain connects TRBV7-3 to TRBJ2-5; the table calls TRBD2, which could not be checked here. From germline, CDR1 is SGHTA and CDR2 FQGTGA. Counting both end residues, the CDR3 totals 16 amino acids. The CDR3 loop reads CASSGQGPYNEQFFGA.

The chain employs TRBV28 and TRBJ2-5; 12 nucleotides line up with TRBD2. This CDR3 comprises 18 residues. In germline, CDR1 is MDHEN, CDR2 SYDVKM. The V and J ends lost 2 bases and 11 bases, in that order; junction bases with no gene match: 18. This CDR3 is CASSLGGTSGRHYNEQYF. The CDR3 DNA sequence: TGTGCCAGCAGTTTAGGGGGAACTAGCGGGAGGCACTACAATGAGCAGTACTTC.

This clonotype has more than one count but fewer than ten. This chain connects TRBV7-2 to TRBJ2-1; D remains unclear. This CDR3 is 13 amino acids long. Germline V gene sequence: CDR1 SGHTA, CDR2 FQGNSA. V was shortened by 5 bases and J by 16 bases, with 21 bases between the two germline ends. CDR3 in DNA: TGTGCCAGCAGCCCTATCGGCATAGGCCCCGTATTCTTC. It is translated as CASSPIGIGPVFF.

This chain links TRBV7-2 with TRBJ2-5, with TRBD1 identical over 9 bases. The DNA end lines up better with TRBJ2-7; the J call may be wrong. This CDR3 spans 15 amino acids. Germline lookup yields CDR1 SGHTA and CDR2 FQGNSA. CDR3 DNA sequence: TGTGCCAGCAGTTACCGGACAGGGGCCGCCTACGAGCAGTACTTC. Amino acid sequence: CASSYRTGAAYEQYF.